The rows below give T cell receptor beta chains drawn from one sample of a study of OX40 agonist ivuxolimab in advanced cancers. Assay used: immunoSEQ multiplex PCR; TCRdb lists only in-frame clones, some missing. The data hold about 44,000 clones, with about 89% observed a single time. Material: CD4+ or CD8+ T cells sorted from blood, obtained in a trial of the OX40 agonist ivuxolimab. These receptor sequences come from an adult with an advanced solid tumor such as melanoma, head and neck, liver or kidney cancer. The CDR3 runs from the conserved cysteine through the conserved F or W. A D gene is named only where the DNA matches it firmly. Size tells how often a clone was seen (once, few, many) or the class of an expanded clone, and some rows leave it out.

d_call,j_call,v_call,clone_size,cdr3_nt,cdr3_aa
NA,TRBJ1-1,TRBV19,NA,TGTGCCAGTAGTATGGTACTCATTGGGAACACTGAAGCTTTCTTT,CASSMVLIGNTEAFF
NA,TRBJ2-1,TRBV5-6,NA,TGTGCCAGCAGCTGGACCGGGACGGCCAACAATGAGCAGTTCTTC,CASSWTGTANNEQFF
TRBD1,TRBJ2-7,TRBV4-1,NA,TGCGCCAGCAGCCAAGCGGACAGGGGGTACGAGCAGTACTTC,CASSQADRGYEQYF
TRBD1,TRBJ1-1,TRBV2,NA,TGTGCCAGCAGCGAAACCGGGACAGGATTTGAAGCTTTCTTT,CASSETGTGFEAFF
TRBD1,TRBJ2-7,TRBV6-1,few,TGTGCCAGCAGTGACACAGGGGCCCTCTACGAGCAGTACTTC,CASSDTGALYEQYF
NA,TRBJ2-5,TRBV5-6,NA,TGTGCCAGCAGCTCTCGATCCACAAGTCATGCCTGGGAGACCCAGTACTTC,CASSSRSTSHAWETQYF
TRBD2,TRBJ2-2,TRBV25-1,NA,TGTGCCAGCATGGGACTAGCATCAATCGCGAACACCGGGGAGCTGTTTTTT,CASMGLASIANTGELFF
NA,TRBJ1-5,TRBV25-1,NA,TGTGCCAGCAGTGAAGGGGCCTATCAGCCCCAGCATTTT,CASSEGAYQPQHF
TRBD1,TRBJ1-2,TRBV11-3,NA,TGTGCCAGCAGCCCGGACAGGGGGAGGAAGGTAAGTGGCTACACCTTC,CASSPDRGRKVSGYTF
TRBD1,TRBJ2-3,TRBV15,NA,TGTGCCACCCAGACCGGGACAGGGGGGGCAGATACGCAGTATTTT,CATQTGTGGADTQYF
NA,TRBJ2-2,TRBV28,NA,TGTGCCAGCAGCTACAGCCTTACCGGGGAGCTGTTTTTT,CASSYSLTGELFF
NA,TRBJ1-2,TRBV30,NA,TGTGCCTGGTGGGACCCCGAGCACGGCTACACCTTC,CAWWDPEHGYTF
NA,TRBJ1-2,TRBV4-1,NA,TGCGCCAGCAGCCAAGGAGGCGTCAGGGCGTCTAACTATGGCTACACCTTC,CASSQGGVRASNYGYTF
NA,TRBJ2-7,TRBV9,NA,TGTGCCAGCAGCGTAGGATCCTCGGGGGACAGACCCTACGAGCAGTACTTC,CASSVGSSGDRPYEQYF
NA,TRBJ1-1,TRBV29-1,once,TGCAGCGTTGAAGCCTGGGAATCTCGATTGAACACTGAAGCTTTCTTT,CSVEAWESRLNTEAFF
NA,TRBJ1-1,TRBV29-1,few,TGCAGCGTTGAAGAAGGGACTGAAGCTTTCTTT,CSVEEGTEAFF
NA,TRBJ1-6,TRBV29-1,NA,TGCAGCGTTGGGGAAAGGGATCGTAATTCACCCCTCCACTTT,CSVGERDRNSPLHF
NA,TRBJ2-7,TRBV28,NA,TGTGCCAGCAGTACGTCCTTTTCTTCAAGCTACGAGCAGTACTTC,CASSTSFSSSYEQYF
NA,TRBJ2-1,TRBV7-6,NA,TGTGCCAGCAGCCCCTCTCGGAATGAGCAGTTCTTC,CASSPSRNEQFF
NA,TRBJ1-5,TRBV5-6,NA,TGTGCCAGCAGCTCAACAGGACAGAATAGCAATCAGCCCCAGCATTTT,CASSSTGQNSNQPQHF